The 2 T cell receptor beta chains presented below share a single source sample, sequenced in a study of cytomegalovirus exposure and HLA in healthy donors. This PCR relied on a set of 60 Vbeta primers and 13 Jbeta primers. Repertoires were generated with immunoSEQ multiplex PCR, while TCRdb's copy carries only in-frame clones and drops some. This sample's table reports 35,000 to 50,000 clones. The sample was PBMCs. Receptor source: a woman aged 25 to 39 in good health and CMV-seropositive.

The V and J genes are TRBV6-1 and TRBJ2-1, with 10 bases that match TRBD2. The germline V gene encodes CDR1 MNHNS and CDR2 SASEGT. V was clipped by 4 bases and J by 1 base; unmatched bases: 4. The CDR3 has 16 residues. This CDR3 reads CASSGPGLASYNEQFF. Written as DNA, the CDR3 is TGTGCCAGCAGTGGCCCGGGACTAGCGTCCTACAATGAGCAGTTCTTC.

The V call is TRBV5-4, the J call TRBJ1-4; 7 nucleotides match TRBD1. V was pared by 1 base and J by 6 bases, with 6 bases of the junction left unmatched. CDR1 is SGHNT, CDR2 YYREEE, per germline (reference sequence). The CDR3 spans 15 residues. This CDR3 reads CASSLNRGRDEKLFF. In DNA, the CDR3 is TGTGCCAGCAGCTTGAACAGGGGAAGGGATGAAAAACTGTTTTTT.